This TCR beta chain was profiled in a study of OX40 agonist ivuxolimab in advanced cancers. Per germline, CDR1 SGHRS and CDR2 YFSETQ. The CDR3 runs to 15 residues. J was trimmed by 4 bases and V by 3 bases; bases with no gene match: 8. Method: immunoSEQ multiplex PCR; TCRdb's copy keeps in-frame clones and lacks some. Counted here are 35,000 to 40,000 clones, roughly 80% occurring once; the ten biggest clones make up over 20%. The source of this sequence is an adult with an advanced solid tumor such as melanoma, head and neck, liver or kidney cancer. This chain joins TRBV5-1 and TRBJ2-7; TRBD2 matches at 9 bases. This specimen consisted of CD4+ or CD8+ T cells sorted from blood, obtained in a trial of the OX40 agonist ivuxolimab. CDR3 residues: CASSSGLATKYEQYF. For the CDR3, the DNA is TGCGCCAGCAGCTCTGGACTAGCGACCAAATACGAGCAGTACTTC.